There are many counts of the clone carrying this TCR beta chain. The data were taken from a study of blood T cell repertoires in COVID-19. Original methodology: Scientists estimated how many nucleated cells there were by amplifying reference gene primers. Sequenced by immunoSEQ multiplex PCR; TCRdb stores in-frame clones only, minus some. From that table come the V and J calls and clone size; the DNA was used to work out D and trimming. Among 30,000 to 35,000 clones listed, roughly 78% were seen once. Deletions cut 2 bases from V and 6 bases from J, with 14 bases between. The CDR3 extends over 16 amino acids. Germline V gives CDR1 SGHVS, CDR2 FNYEAQ.

Sequenced material: peripheral blood. The chain joins TRBV7-6 to TRBJ1-6; no definite D call. This TCR was sampled from an elderly man with active or convalescent COVID-19. CDR3 loop: CASSLQGRERNSPLHF. CDR3 nucleotide sequence: TGTGCCAGCAGCTTACAAGGTCGGGAGCGTAATTCACCCCTCCACTTT.